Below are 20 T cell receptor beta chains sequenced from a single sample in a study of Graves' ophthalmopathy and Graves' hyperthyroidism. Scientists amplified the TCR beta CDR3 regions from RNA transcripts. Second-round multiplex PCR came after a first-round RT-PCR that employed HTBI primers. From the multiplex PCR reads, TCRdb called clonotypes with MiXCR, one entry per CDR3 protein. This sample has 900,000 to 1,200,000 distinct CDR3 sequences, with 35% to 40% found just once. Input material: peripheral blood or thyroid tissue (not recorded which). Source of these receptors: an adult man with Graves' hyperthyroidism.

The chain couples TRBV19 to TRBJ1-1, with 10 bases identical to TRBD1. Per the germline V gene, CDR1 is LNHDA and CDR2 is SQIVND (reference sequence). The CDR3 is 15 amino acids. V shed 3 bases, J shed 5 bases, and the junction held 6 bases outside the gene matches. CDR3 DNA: TGTGCCAGTAGTATGGGATGGGACAGGGGAACTGAAGCTTTCTTT. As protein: CASSMGWDRGTEAFF.

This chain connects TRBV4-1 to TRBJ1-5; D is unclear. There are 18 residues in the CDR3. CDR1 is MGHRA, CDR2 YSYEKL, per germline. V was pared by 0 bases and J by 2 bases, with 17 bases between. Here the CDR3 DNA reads TGCGCCAGCAGCCAAGACGAAAATAGGGTTTGGGGCAATCAGCCCCAGCATTTT. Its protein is CASSQDENRVWGNQPQHF.

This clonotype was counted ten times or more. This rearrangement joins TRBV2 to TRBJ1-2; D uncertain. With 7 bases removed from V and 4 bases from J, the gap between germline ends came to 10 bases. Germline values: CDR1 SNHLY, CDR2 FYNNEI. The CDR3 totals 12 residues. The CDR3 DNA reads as TGTGCCAGCAATTCTAGGCTCTATGGCTACACCTTC. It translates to CASNSRLYGYTF.

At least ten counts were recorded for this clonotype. The CDR3: CASSFDWGNYEQYF. The DNA of the CDR3 is TGCGCCAGCAGCTTTGATTGGGGGAACTACGAGCAGTACTTC. The genes are TRBV5-1 and TRBJ2-7; D tentatively reads TRBD1 or TRBD2 (5 bases each). Per germline, CDR1 SGHRS and CDR2 YFSETQ. Trimming stripped 2 bases from V and 3 bases from J, with 12 bases between. The CDR3 sequence is 14 residues long.

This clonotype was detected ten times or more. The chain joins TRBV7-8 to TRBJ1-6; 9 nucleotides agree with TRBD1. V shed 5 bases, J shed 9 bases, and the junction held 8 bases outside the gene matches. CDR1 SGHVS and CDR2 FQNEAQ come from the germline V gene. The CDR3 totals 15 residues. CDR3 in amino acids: CASSPGTGKGSPLHF. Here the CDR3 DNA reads TGTGCCAGCAGCCCCGGGACAGGGAAGGGTTCACCCCTCCACTTT.

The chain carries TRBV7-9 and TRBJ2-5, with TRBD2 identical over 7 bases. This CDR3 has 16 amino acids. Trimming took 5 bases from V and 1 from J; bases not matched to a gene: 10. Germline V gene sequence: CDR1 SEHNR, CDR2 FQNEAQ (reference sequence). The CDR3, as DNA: TGTGCCAGCAGCACGGGAGCGGGGTCTAGCCAAGAGACCCAGTACTTC. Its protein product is CASSTGAGSSQETQYF.

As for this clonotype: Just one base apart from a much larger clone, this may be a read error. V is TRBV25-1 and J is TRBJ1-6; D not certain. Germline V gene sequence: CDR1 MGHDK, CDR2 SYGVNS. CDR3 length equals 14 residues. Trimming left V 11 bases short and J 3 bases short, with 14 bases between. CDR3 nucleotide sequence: TGTGCCGGAGCCCCCGGGAGCTATAATTCACCCCTCCACTTT. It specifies CAGAPGSYNSPLHF. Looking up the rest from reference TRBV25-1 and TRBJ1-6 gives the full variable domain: EADIYQTPRYLVIGTGKKITLECSQTMGHDKMYWYQQDPGMELHLIHYSYGVNSTEKGDLSSESTVSRIRTEHFPLTLESARPSHTSQYLCAGAPGSYNSPLHFGNGTRLTVT.

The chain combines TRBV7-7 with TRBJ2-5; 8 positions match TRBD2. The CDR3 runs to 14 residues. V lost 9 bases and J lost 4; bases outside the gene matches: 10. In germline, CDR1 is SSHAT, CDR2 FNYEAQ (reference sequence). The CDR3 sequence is CASSPAGALETQYF. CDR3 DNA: TGTGCCAGTAGCCCAGCGGGGGCACTAGAGACCCAGTACTTC.

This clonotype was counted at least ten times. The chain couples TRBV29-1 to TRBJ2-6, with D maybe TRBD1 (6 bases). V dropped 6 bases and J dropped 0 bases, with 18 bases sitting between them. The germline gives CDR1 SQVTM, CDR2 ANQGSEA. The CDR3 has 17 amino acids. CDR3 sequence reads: CSVPRQGQISGANVLTF. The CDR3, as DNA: TGCAGCGTCCCCCGGCAGGGGCAAATCTCTGGGGCCAACGTCCTGACTTTC.

In DNA, the CDR3 is TGCAGTGCTAAGCTGGACAGCCGCTATGGCTACACCTTC. Encoded protein: CSAKLDSRYGYTF. This chain links TRBV20-1 with TRBJ1-2; D is possibly TRBD1 (6 bases). CDR3 length equals 13 residues. Germline CDR1 DFQATT, CDR2 SNEGSKA (reference sequence). The germline V and J ends were trimmed by 4 bases and 4 bases, with 13 bases remaining between them.

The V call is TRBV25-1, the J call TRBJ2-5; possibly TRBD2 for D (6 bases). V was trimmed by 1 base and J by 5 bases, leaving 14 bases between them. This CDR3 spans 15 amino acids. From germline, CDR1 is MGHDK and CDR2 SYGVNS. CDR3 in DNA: TGTGCCAGCAGTGAATGGGCGGGGATCGGTGAGACCCAGTACTTC. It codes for CASSEWAGIGETQYF.

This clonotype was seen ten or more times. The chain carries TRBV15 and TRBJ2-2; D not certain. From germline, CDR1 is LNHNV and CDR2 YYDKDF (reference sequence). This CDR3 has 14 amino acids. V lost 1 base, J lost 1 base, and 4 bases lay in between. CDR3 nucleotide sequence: TGTGCCACCAGCAGAGGGGTGAACACCGGGGAGCTGTTTTTT. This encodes CATSRGVNTGELFF.

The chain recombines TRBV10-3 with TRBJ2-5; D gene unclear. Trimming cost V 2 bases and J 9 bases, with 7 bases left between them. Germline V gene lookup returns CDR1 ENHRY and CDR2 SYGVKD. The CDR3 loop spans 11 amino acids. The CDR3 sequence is CAISEGNPQYF. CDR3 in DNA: TGTGCCATCAGTGAGGGGAATCCCCAGTACTTC.

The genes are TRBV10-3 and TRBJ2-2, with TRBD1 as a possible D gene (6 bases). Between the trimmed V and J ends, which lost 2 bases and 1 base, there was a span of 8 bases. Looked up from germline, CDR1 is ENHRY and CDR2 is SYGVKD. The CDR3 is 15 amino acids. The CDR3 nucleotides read TGTGCCATCAGTGAGCCACAGGGGAACACCGGGGAGCTGTTTTTT. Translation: CAISEPQGNTGELFF.

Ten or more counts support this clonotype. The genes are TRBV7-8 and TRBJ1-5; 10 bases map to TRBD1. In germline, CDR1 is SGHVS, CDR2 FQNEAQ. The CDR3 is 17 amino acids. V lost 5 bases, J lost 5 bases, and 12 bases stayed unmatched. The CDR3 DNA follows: TGTGCCAGCAGCCCACCAGAAGGGACAGGGGACGATCAGCCCCAGCATTTT. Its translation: CASSPPEGTGDDQPQHF. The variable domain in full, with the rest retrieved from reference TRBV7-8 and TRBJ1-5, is GAGVSQSPRYKVAKRGQDVALRCDPISGHVSLFWYQQALGQGPEFLTYFQNEAQLDKSGLPSDRFFAERPEGSVSTLKIQRTQQEDSAVYLCASSPPEGTGDDQPQHFGDGTRLSIL.

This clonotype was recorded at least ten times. CDR3 coding DNA: TGTGCCAGCAGCCGAACAGGGTTTAGCAATCAGCCCCAGCATTTT. Amino acid sequence: CASSRTGFSNQPQHF. This chain links TRBV12-3 or TRBV12-4 with TRBJ1-5; a weak D match, TRBD1 (6 bases). V was cut by 6 bases and J by 0 bases, with 12 bases left in between. This CDR3 has 15 amino acids.

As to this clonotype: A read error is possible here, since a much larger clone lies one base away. CDR3 in amino acids: CASTPVGSYDYTF. The CDR3 coding sequence is TGTGCCAGCACGCCGGTGGGTTCGTATGACTACACCTTC. The chain carries TRBV12-3 or TRBV12-4 and TRBJ1-2, with no clear D. This CDR3 comprises 13 residues.

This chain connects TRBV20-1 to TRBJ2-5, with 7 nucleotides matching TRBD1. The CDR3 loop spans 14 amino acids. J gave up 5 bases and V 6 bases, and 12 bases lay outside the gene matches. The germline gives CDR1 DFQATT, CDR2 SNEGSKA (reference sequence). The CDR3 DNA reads TGCAGTGCGCCCAAATCAGGGGGTTGGGAGACCCAGTACTTC. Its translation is CSAPKSGGWETQYF.

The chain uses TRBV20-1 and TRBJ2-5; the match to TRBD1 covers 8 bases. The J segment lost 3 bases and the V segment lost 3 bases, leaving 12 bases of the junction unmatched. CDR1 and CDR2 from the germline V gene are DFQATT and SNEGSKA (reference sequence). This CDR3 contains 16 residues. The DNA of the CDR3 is TGCAGTGCTAGCCTAGACAGGGGTTTTGAAAAAGAGACCCAGTACTTC. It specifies CSASLDRGFEKETQYF.

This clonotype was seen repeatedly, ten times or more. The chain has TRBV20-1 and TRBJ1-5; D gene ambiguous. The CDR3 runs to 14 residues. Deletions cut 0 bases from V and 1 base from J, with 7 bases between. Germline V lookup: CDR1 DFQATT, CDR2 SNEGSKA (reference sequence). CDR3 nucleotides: TGCAGTGCTAGAGATGGGATAAGCAATCAGCCCCAGCATTTT. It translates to CSARDGISNQPQHF.